This T cell receptor (beta chain) was sequenced during a study of cytomegalovirus exposure and HLA in healthy donors. Study-level results: The majority of CMV-associated TCR beta chains were reported as apparently HLA-restricted in a later analysis.

While unrecorded immune exposures were likely, the donors were nominally healthy when sampled. Trimming cost V 4 bases and J 2 bases; bases outside gene matches: 5. CDR1 SEHNR and CDR2 FQNEAQ come from the germline V gene (reference sequence). There are 15 residues in the CDR3. The primer mix had 60 Vbeta and 13 Jbeta primers. In the authors' workflow: Roughly 11 million shared chains were among the 80 million or so unique TCR beta chains that a later analysis counted. Assay: immunoSEQ multiplex PCR; the TCRdb copy retains only in-frame clones and omits some. Clonal size and the V and J genes are those of that table, whereas D and trimming came from the DNA. This repertoire shows 90,000 to 140,000 clones, 80% to 85% found once; its top ten account for approximately 6.9%. In this sample, this clone turned up a few times. Its target is unknown.

The material sequenced was PBMCs. This TCR was sampled from a man younger than 45 in good health and CMV-seropositive. The J gene is TRBJ1-1, the V gene TRBV7-9; TRBD1 matches at 9 bases. CDR3 in DNA: TGTGCCAGCAGCTCACAGGGGGCGGTTAACACTGAAGCTTTCTTT. This sequence encodes CASSSQGAVNTEAFF.